Following are 25 T cell receptor beta chains from one sample sequenced in a study of OX40 agonist ivuxolimab in advanced cancers. Libraries were prepared by immunoSEQ multiplex PCR; TCRdb keeps only in-frame clonotypes and omits some of them. This table holds about 62,000 clones, approximately 88% found once. Sequencing was performed on CD4+ or CD8+ T cells sorted from blood, taken in a trial of the OX40 agonist ivuxolimab. These receptors were taken from an adult with an advanced solid tumor such as melanoma, head and neck, liver or kidney cancer.

The chain couples TRBV28 to TRBJ2-5, with TRBD2 identical over 10 bases. The J segment lost 5 bases and the V segment lost 6 bases, leaving 6 bases of the junction unmatched. Per germline, CDR1 MDHEN and CDR2 SYDVKM. CDR3 size: 14 residues. The CDR3: CASSLSGRIETQYF. In nucleotides, the CDR3 is TGTGCCAGCAGCCTTAGCGGGAGGATCGAGACCCAGTACTTC. Full variable domain (remainder filled in from reference TRBV28 and TRBJ2-5): DVKVTQSSRYLVKRTGEKVFLECVQDMDHENMFWYRQDPGLGLRLIYFSYDVKMKEKGDIPEGYSVSREKKERFSLILESASTNQTSMYLCASSLSGRIETQYFGPGTRLLVL.

The rearrangement uses TRBV11-3 and TRBJ2-2, with D perhaps matching TRBD2 (7 bases). Germline V gene sequence: CDR1 SGHNT, CDR2 YENEEA. The ends were cut back, 4 bases at V and 3 bases at J, with 15 bases in the middle. The CDR3 covers 16 residues. The CDR3, as DNA: TGTGCCAGCAGCTCCGGGGGGCAGCTAGACACCGGGGAGCTGTTTTTT. Translation gives CASSSGGQLDTGELFF.

V usage is TRBV7-8 and J usage is TRBJ1-4, with 7 positions matching TRBD1. The germline gives CDR1 SGHVS, CDR2 FQNEAQ. The junction had 6 bases not matched to a gene; V was cut back by 5 bases and J by 3 bases. This CDR3 region has 15 residues. The CDR3 nucleotides read TGTGCCAGCAGCGCGACGACAGGGCCTAATGAAAAACTGTTTTTT. Translated: CASSATTGPNEKLFF.

The chain links TRBV2 to TRBJ1-1; D gene unclear. The germline CDR1 and CDR2 sequences are SNHLY and FYNNEI. This CDR3 spans 12 amino acids. In DNA form, the CDR3 reads TGTGACTCGTCCCGGGAGGACACTGAAGCTTTCTTT. Its protein is CDSSREDTEAFF.

This chain joins TRBV28 and TRBJ2-2; a possible D gene is TRBD2 (8 bases). V was shortened by 6 bases and J by 6 bases, with 20 bases between the two germline ends. The CDR3 sequence is 16 residues long. Per the germline V gene, CDR1 is MDHEN and CDR2 is SYDVKM. The CDR3 loop reads CASSLGRGPAPGELFF. The CDR3 region has the DNA TGTGCCAGCAGCCTCGGGAGGGGGCCGGCACCCGGGGAGCTGTTTTTT.

This clone was counted a few times. The J gene is TRBJ1-5, the V gene TRBV10-3, with D possibly TRBD1 on 6 matching bases. The CDR3 length is 16 residues. Germline V gene lookup returns CDR1 ENHRY and CDR2 SYGVKD. V lost 3 bases, J lost 6 bases, and 18 bases lay in between. The CDR3 region is CAISEGGGPRGQPQHF. DNA for the CDR3: TGTGCCATCAGTGAAGGTGGGGGGCCCCGAGGTCAGCCCCAGCATTTT.

The chain combines TRBV5-6 with TRBJ2-2, with TRBD1 matching over 9 bases. Germline V gene sequence: CDR1 SGHDT, CDR2 YYEEEE. V gave up 3 bases and J gave up 5 bases; unmatched junction bases: 8. The CDR3 consists of 16 residues. CDR3 coding DNA: TGTGCCAGCAGCTGGTTTTCGACAGGGGGAACCGGGGAGCTGTTTTTT. This gives the protein CASSWFSTGGTGELFF.

The V call is TRBV7-7, the J call TRBJ2-1; D uncertain. V gave up 0 bases and J gave up 4 bases, with 7 bases separating them. Per the germline V gene, CDR1 is SSHAT and CDR2 is FNYEAQ (reference sequence). This CDR3 region has 14 residues. Written as DNA, the CDR3 is TGTGCCAGCAGCTTAGCTCCACAGTACAATGAGCAGTTCTTC. The encoded protein is CASSLAPQYNEQFF.

The chain carries TRBV19 and TRBJ2-2, with 7 bases that match TRBD2. CDR1 and CDR2 from the germline V gene are LNHDA and SQIVND (reference sequence). Trimming removed 9 bases from V and 2 bases from J; junction bases left unmatched: 15. This CDR3 region has 17 residues. CDR3 loop: CASKRLAGDVNTGELFF. CDR3 nucleotides: TGTGCCAGCAAGCGGTTGGCGGGGGACGTAAACACCGGGGAGCTGTTTTTT.

The chain carries TRBV19 and TRBJ1-2; D is undetermined. The CDR3 sequence is 11 residues long. Germline V gives CDR1 LNHDA, CDR2 SQIVND (reference sequence). V lost 8 bases and J 4 bases, leaving 8 bases between the germline ends. This chain's CDR3 is CASSALYGYTF. DNA for the CDR3: TGTGCCAGTTCTGCACTCTATGGCTACACCTTC.

The chain uses TRBV5-1 and TRBJ2-7; TRBD1 is a possible D gene (6 bases). Germline CDR1 is SGHRS and CDR2 is YFSETQ. V was clipped by 2 bases and J by 1 base, with 10 bases between them. This CDR3 comprises 14 residues. DNA of the CDR3: TGCGCCAGCAGCTTACCCGGGACATCCTACGAGCAGTACTTC. This sequence encodes CASSLPGTSYEQYF.

The rearrangement uses TRBV13 and TRBJ1-1; 12 bases map to TRBD1. J was trimmed by 6 bases and V by 3 bases; bases with no gene match: 8. Germline V gene lookup returns CDR1 PRHDT and CDR2 FYEKMQ (reference sequence). The CDR3 is 16 residues long. The CDR3 bases are TGTGCCAGCAGCTTGGGACAGGGGGCGCAACAGTCTGAAGCTTTCTTT. It encodes CASSLGQGAQQSEAFF.

The chain links TRBV5-1 to TRBJ2-6; no clear D. The CDR3 spans 15 residues. Germline loops: CDR1 SGHRS, CDR2 YFSETQ. The V and J ends lost 0 bases and 1 base respectively, with 5 bases between them. CDR3 amino acids: CASSLVVSGANVLTF. CDR3 nucleotides: TGCGCCAGCAGCTTGGTTGTTTCTGGGGCCAACGTCCTGACTTTC. The entire variable domain, with the rest obtained from reference TRBV5-1 and TRBJ2-6, is as follows: KAGVTQTPRYLIKTRGQQVTLSCSPISGHRSVSWYQQTPGQGLQFLFEYFSETQRNKGNFPGRFSGRQFSNSRSEMNVSTLELGDSALYLCASSLVVSGANVLTFGAGSRLTVL.

The CDR3 reads CASSLAYQETQYF. The CDR3 DNA is TGTGCCAGCAGCTTAGCCTACCAAGAGACCCAGTACTTC. This chain joins TRBV7-2 and TRBJ2-5; unclear D gene. The V end was cut by 0 bases, the J end by 0 bases, with 2 bases between. The CDR3 has 13 residues. Germline CDR1 SGHTA, CDR2 FQGNSA.

The V gene is TRBV7-8, the J gene TRBJ2-3, with 8 positions matching TRBD2. With 4 bases clipped from V and 0 bases from J, the junction kept 6 bases outside the gene matches. The CDR3 is made up of 16 amino acids. Germline V gives CDR1 SGHVS, CDR2 FQNEAQ. The CDR3 DNA reads as TGTGCCAGCAGCTGGATAGCGGGGACTAGCACAGATACGCAGTATTTT. Translation: CASSWIAGTSTDTQYF. The variable domain in full, with the rest retrieved from reference TRBV7-8 and TRBJ2-3, is GAGVSQSPRYKVAKRGQDVALRCDPISGHVSLFWYQQALGQGPEFLTYFQNEAQLDKSGLPSDRFFAERPEGSVSTLKIQRTQQEDSAVYLCASSWIAGTSTDTQYFGPGTRLTVL.

This clone was observed once. The genes are TRBV2 and TRBJ2-1; D not certain. The CDR3 is 13 residues long. The V gene's germline CDR1 is SNHLY and CDR2 FYNNEI. V dropped 6 bases and J dropped 1 base, with 7 bases sitting between them. DNA for the CDR3: TGTGCCAGCAGAGGCGGATCCTACAATGAGCAGTTCTTC. As protein: CASRGGSYNEQFF.

The chain couples TRBV2 to TRBJ1-1, with 9 bases identical to TRBD1. This CDR3 is built from 17 residues. V dropped 10 bases and J dropped 0; count of bases not matched to a gene: 15. CDR1 SNHLY and CDR2 FYNNEI come from the germline V gene. For the CDR3, the DNA is TGTGCCACACCACCCGGGACAGGGTCTTTACTGAACACTGAAGCTTTCTTT. It encodes CATPPGTGSLLNTEAFF.

CDR3 DNA: TGTGCCATCAGAACAGGGGACAATGAGCAGTTCTTC. It is translated as CAIRTGDNEQFF. J is TRBJ2-1 and V is TRBV10-3, with 7 positions matching TRBD1. This CDR3 comprises 12 residues. The junction had 1 base not matched to a gene; V was cut back by 6 bases and J by 5 bases. Germline CDR1 is ENHRY and CDR2 is SYGVKD.

Only one count was recorded for this clone. The chain recombines TRBV6-1 with TRBJ2-3; D remains unclear. The CDR3 loop spans 15 amino acids. The V and J ends lost 7 bases and 0 bases respectively, with 14 bases between them. Germline V gives CDR1 MNHNS, CDR2 SASEGT. The CDR3 loop reads CASTTIGASTDTQYF. In DNA, the CDR3 is TGTGCCAGCACCACGATCGGCGCTAGCACAGATACGCAGTATTTT.

This sequence joins TRBV2 and TRBJ1-5; D unresolved. Germline V CDR1 and CDR2: SNHLY, FYNNEI. This CDR3 comprises 15 residues. Trimming removed 6 bases from V and 0 bases from J, with 12 bases in between. The chain's CDR3 is CASSERGGSNQPQHF. CDR3 coding DNA: TGTGCCAGCAGCGAGAGAGGCGGTAGCAATCAGCCCCAGCATTTT. The entire variable domain, with the rest obtained from reference TRBV2 and TRBJ1-5, is as follows: EPEVTQTPSHQVTQMGQEVILRCVPISNHLYFYWYRQILGQKVEFLVSFYNNEISEKSEIFDDQFSVERPDGSNFTLKIRSTKLEDSAMYFCASSERGGSNQPQHFGDGTRLSIL.

The gene calls are TRBV5-6 and TRBJ1-1; D gene unclear. There are 13 residues in the CDR3. Germline assignment: CDR1 SGHDT and CDR2 YYEEEE. V lost 0 bases and J 5 bases, leaving 8 bases between the germline ends. In nucleotides, the CDR3 is TGTGCCAGCAGCTTGGGGGAGCGGACTGAAGCTTTCTTT. Protein product: CASSLGERTEAFF.

This chain's CDR3 is CASSLADQNTEAFF. The CDR3 nucleotides are TGTGCCAGCAGTTTGGCGGATCAGAACACTGAAGCTTTCTTT. The rearrangement links TRBV6-5 to TRBJ1-1, with D uncertain. Germline CDR1 reads MNHEY; CDR2 reads SVGAGI. V lost 4 bases and J lost 1, with 10 bases in between. This CDR3 region has 14 residues.

CDR3 amino acids: CASGPRGGVDTQYF. CDR3 sequence (DNA): TGTGCTAGTGGTCCCAGAGGAGGAGTAGATACGCAGTATTTT. The chain carries TRBV12-5 and TRBJ2-3; D perhaps matches TRBD2 (5 bases). Germline lookup yields CDR1 LGHNT and CDR2 FRNRAP. CDR3 length equals 14 residues. Trimming cost V 5 bases and J 5 bases, with 14 bases left between them.

The chain joins TRBV25-1 to TRBJ1-4; D is uncertain. Trimming pared 1 base from V and 2 bases from J, leaving 14 bases between. CDR1 is MGHDK, CDR2 SYGVNS, per germline. The CDR3 is made up of 17 amino acids. CDR3 sequence: CASSEWSAVGTNEKLFF. The CDR3 nucleotides are TGTGCCAGCAGTGAATGGAGCGCGGTAGGCACTAATGAAAAACTGTTTTTT.

This clone was counted only a few times. The chain has TRBV11-2 and TRBJ2-7, with D possibly matching TRBD2 (6 bases). Germline values: CDR1 SGHAT, CDR2 FQNNGV. There are 14 residues in the CDR3. V was shortened by 7 bases and J by 3 bases, with 16 bases between the two germline ends. The CDR3 reads CASTFTLGGYEQYF. As DNA, the CDR3 is TGTGCCAGCACCTTCACTTTGGGGGGCTACGAGCAGTACTTC.